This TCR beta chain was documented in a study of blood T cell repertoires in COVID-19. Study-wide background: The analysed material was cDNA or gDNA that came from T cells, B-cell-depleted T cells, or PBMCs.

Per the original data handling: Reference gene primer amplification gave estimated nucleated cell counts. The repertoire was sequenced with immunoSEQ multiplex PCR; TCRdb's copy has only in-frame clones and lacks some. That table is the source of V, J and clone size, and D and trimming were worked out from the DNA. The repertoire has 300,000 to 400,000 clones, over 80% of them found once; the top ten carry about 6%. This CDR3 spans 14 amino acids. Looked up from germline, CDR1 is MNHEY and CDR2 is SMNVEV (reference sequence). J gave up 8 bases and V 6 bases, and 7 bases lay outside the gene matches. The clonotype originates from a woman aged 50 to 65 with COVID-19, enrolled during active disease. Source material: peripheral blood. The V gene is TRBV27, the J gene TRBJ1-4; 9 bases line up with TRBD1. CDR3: CASRRTGVNEKLFF. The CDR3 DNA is TGTGCCAGCAGGCGGACAGGGGTAAACGAAAAACTGTTTTTT.